This TCR beta chain originates from a study of blood T cell repertoires in COVID-19. Losses at the gene ends were 0 bases for V and 5 bases for J; bases not matched to a gene: 5. The germline gives CDR1 SGHRS, CDR2 YFSETQ. The CDR3 is made up of 15 amino acids. The repertoire was sequenced with immunoSEQ multiplex PCR; TCRdb's copy has only in-frame clones and lacks some. In the table there are some 150,000 clones, around 75% of which are singletons. The chain has TRBV5-1 and TRBJ2-1; 7 nucleotides agree with TRBD2. The receptor's source is a woman of 80 years or more with acute or convalescent COVID-19. Sequenced input: peripheral blood. CDR3: CASSLAWGGNNEQFF. The CDR3 nucleotides read TGCGCCAGCAGCTTGGCCTGGGGGGGAAACAATGAGCAGTTCTTC.